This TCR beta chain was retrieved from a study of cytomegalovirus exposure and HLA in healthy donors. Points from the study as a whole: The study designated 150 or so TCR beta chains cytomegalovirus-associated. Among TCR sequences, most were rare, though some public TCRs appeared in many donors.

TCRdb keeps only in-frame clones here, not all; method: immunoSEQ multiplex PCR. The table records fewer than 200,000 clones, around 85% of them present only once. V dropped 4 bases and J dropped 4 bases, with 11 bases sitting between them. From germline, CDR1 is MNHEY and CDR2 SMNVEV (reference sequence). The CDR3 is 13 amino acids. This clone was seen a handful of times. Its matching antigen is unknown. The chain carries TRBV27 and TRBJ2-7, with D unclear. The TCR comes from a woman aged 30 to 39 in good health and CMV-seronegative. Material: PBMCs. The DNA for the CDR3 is TGTGCCAGCAGTTCACGACTGGGGTACGAGCAGTACTTC. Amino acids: CASSSRLGYEQYF.